This TCR beta chain is from a study of radiotherapy plus CTLA-4 blockade in lung cancer. The germline V gene encodes CDR1 SNHLY and CDR2 FYNNEI. With V trimmed by 4 bases and J by 2 bases, 2 bases remained unmatched. This CDR3 is built from 14 residues. Generated by immunoSEQ multiplex PCR, the TCRdb table keeps only in-frame clones and is missing some. The sample lists about 110,000 clones; around 84% were seen once. The sample was peripheral blood, taken from a patient treated with radiotherapy plus ipilimumab. This clonotype was sampled from a human donor with non-small cell lung cancer that progressed on radiotherapy plus ipilimumab. Some clones in this sample may be carry-over from other donors' samples. The V call is TRBV2, the J call TRBJ2-3; TRBD2 matches 8 bases. As DNA, the CDR3 is TGTGCCAGCAGTGCGGGGGGGTACACAGATACGCAGTATTTT. Translating gives CASSAGGYTDTQYF.